A single sample is the source of the 20 T cell receptor beta chains below, sequenced in a study of T cells after yellow fever vaccination. TCRdb recomputed calls from the 5' RACE reads with MiXCR, one row per CDR3 protein. The sample contains 95,000 to 100,000 distinct CDR3 sequences, 5.8% of which appear only once. The specimen comprised CD8+ T cells sorted from PBMCs, sampled 10 days after the yellow fever booster vaccination. The receptors shown here come from a man younger than 35 who received the YFV17D yellow fever vaccine.

The rearrangement joins TRBV29-1 to TRBJ2-2, with 7 bases fitting TRBD1. CDR1 SQVTM and CDR2 ANQGSEA come from the germline V gene. The ends lost 7 bases at V and 2 bases at J; junction bases unmatched: 4. This CDR3 is built from 13 residues. The CDR3 spells CSARDSNTGELFF. DNA of the CDR3: TGCAGCGCCCGGGACAGTAACACCGGGGAGCTGTTTTTT.

The chain links TRBV20-1 to TRBJ2-5; TRBD2 matches 7 bases. Trimming removed 4 bases from V and 4 bases from J; junction bases left unmatched: 9. This CDR3 contains 14 residues. Looked up from germline, CDR1 is DFQATT and CDR2 is SNEGSKA (reference sequence). CDR3 DNA: TGCAGTGCTACCAGCGGGGAGGCGCGAGAGACCCAGTACTTC. It codes for CSATSGEARETQYF.

This clonotype is labeled large. The chain employs TRBV5-5 and TRBJ1-5; maybe TRBD1 (5 bases). The germline V gene has CDR1 SGHKS and CDR2 YYEKEE (reference sequence). This CDR3 comprises 15 residues. V was shortened by 2 bases and J by 9 bases, with 18 bases between the two germline ends. CDR3 DNA sequence: TGTGCCAGCAGCTTATACCGGGACTCCCCCAGGCCCCAGCATTTT. Its protein is CASSLYRDSPRPQHF. Full variable domain (outside the CDR3, taken from reference TRBV5-5 and TRBJ1-5): DAGVTQSPTHLIKTRGQQVTLRCSPISGHKSVSWYQQVLGQGPQFIFQYYEKEERGRGNFPDRFSARQFPNYSSELNVNALLLGDSALYLCASSLYRDSPRPQHFGDGTRLSIL.

This clonotype was seen a few times. The chain has TRBV27 and TRBJ2-7; D might be TRBD1 (5 bases). Germline V gene lookup returns CDR1 MNHEY and CDR2 SMNVEV (reference sequence). V dropped 2 bases and J dropped 1 base, with 12 bases sitting between them. The length of the CDR3 is 15 residues. The CDR3 sequence is CASSLRQGSSYEQYV. The CDR3, as DNA: TGTGCCAGCAGTTTACGTCAGGGTAGTTCCTACGAGCAGTACGTC.

This clonotype was counted at least ten times. The rearrangement joins TRBV7-9 to TRBJ1-5; D remains ambiguous. Germline lookup yields CDR1 SEHNR and CDR2 FQNEAQ (reference sequence). The CDR3 runs to 14 residues. Trimming left V 1 base short and J 6 bases short, with 10 bases between. CDR3: CASSLEGSFQPQHF. In DNA form, the CDR3 reads TGTGCCAGCAGCTTAGAGGGTTCATTTCAGCCCCAGCATTTT.

This clonotype was counted at least ten times. The chain has TRBV29-1 and TRBJ2-7; D remains unclear. Germline V gives CDR1 SQVTM, CDR2 ANQGSEA. The CDR3 runs to 13 residues. V lost 4 bases and J lost 0, with 10 bases in between. CDR3 residues: CSVVASSSYEQYF. CDR3 coding DNA: TGCAGCGTTGTAGCTAGTTCCTCCTACGAGCAGTACTTC.

This clonotype appeared a few times. The chain employs TRBV27 and TRBJ1-5; 10 bases fit TRBD1. CDR1 MNHEY and CDR2 SMNVEV come from the germline V gene (reference sequence). The CDR3 has 16 residues. The J segment lost 4 bases and the V segment lost 1 base, leaving 4 bases of the junction unmatched. Written as DNA, the CDR3 is TGTGCCAGCAGTTTATGGGGGACAGGGGTGAATCAGCCCCAGCATTTT. Translated: CASSLWGTGVNQPQHF.

The chain combines TRBV7-9 with TRBJ2-1; D may be TRBD1 (6 bases). Per germline, CDR1 SEHNR and CDR2 FQNEAQ (reference sequence). V lost 6 bases and J lost 3, with 12 bases in between. CDR3 length equals 14 residues. The CDR3 reads CASRSRDNYNEQFF. The CDR3 nucleotides read TGTGCCAGCAGGTCCCGGGACAACTACAATGAGCAGTTCTTC.

The rearrangement links TRBV7-9 to TRBJ2-1, with 9 bases fitting TRBD1. The J segment lost 5 bases and the V segment lost 1 base, leaving 6 bases of the junction unmatched. CDR3 length equals 16 residues. The germline V gene encodes CDR1 SEHNR and CDR2 FQNEAQ (reference sequence). CDR3 region: CASSLDSGQGNNEQFF. The CDR3, as DNA: TGTGCCAGCAGCTTAGATTCTGGACAGGGGAACAATGAGCAGTTCTTC.

This clonotype showed up many times. One junction end disagrees with the germline gene, perhaps due to a read error. The chain joins TRBV7-2 to TRBJ2-2; 8 nucleotides match TRBD2. Germline V CDR1 and CDR2: SGHTA, FQGNSA. The CDR3 has 14 residues. The CDR3 sequence is CSSSRTSRSGELFF. CDR3 DNA sequence: TGTTCCAGCAGCAGGACTAGCCGCTCAGGGGAGCTGTTTTTT.

Here the CDR3 reads CASSEKSTGGAEQYF. CDR3 coding DNA: TGTGCCAGCAGTGAAAAGAGTACAGGGGGGGCCGAGCAGTACTTC. The chain carries TRBV6-1 and TRBJ2-7, with D maybe TRBD1 (8 bases). This CDR3 is 15 amino acids long. Trimming pared 2 bases from V and 6 bases from J, leaving 17 bases between. Germline CDR1 MNHNS, CDR2 SASEGT.

This clonotype has a handful of counts. The rearrangement uses TRBV10-2 and TRBJ2-1; D unclear. There are 12 residues in the CDR3. V was cut by 2 bases and J by 8 bases, with 7 bases left in between. The germline CDR1 and CDR2 sequences are WSHSY and SAAADI. CDR3 region: CASSEANHEQFF. CDR3 nucleotides: TGCGCCAGCAGTGAGGCCAACCATGAGCAGTTCTTC.

This clonotype was seen only a few times. The chain carries TRBV29-1 and TRBJ2-7; perhaps TRBD2 as D (6 bases). The CDR3 length is 13 residues. Germline V lookup: CDR1 SQVTM, CDR2 ANQGSEA. The V and J ends lost 1 base and 3 bases respectively, with 10 bases between them. CDR3 protein: CSVEGYGGYEQYF. The CDR3 DNA sequence: TGCAGCGTTGAAGGGTACGGGGGCTACGAGCAGTACTTC.

The V and J genes are TRBV5-1 and TRBJ1-6; D ambiguous. Germline CDR1 and CDR2: SGHRS and YFSETQ. The CDR3 length is 16 residues. Trimming removed 0 bases at V and 5 bases at J, with 12 bases between. The CDR3 loop reads CASSLDGPRNNSPLHF. CDR3 in DNA: TGCGCCAGCAGCTTGGATGGACCTAGGAATAATTCACCCCTCCACTTT.

The chain joins TRBV2 to TRBJ1-2, with a tentative D call TRBD1 (5 bases). There are 13 residues in the CDR3. Germline V gene sequence: CDR1 SNHLY, CDR2 FYNNEI. V was pared by 2 bases and J by 7 bases, with 11 bases between. CDR3 region: CASSEIAGSGYTF. CDR3 nucleotides: TGTGCCAGCAGTGAAATAGCAGGGTCTGGCTACACCTTC. Using reference TRBV2 and TRBJ1-2 for the parts outside the CDR3, the full variable domain is EPEVTQTPSHQVTQMGQEVILRCVPISNHLYFYWYRQILGQKVEFLVSFYNNEISEKSEIFDDQFSVERPDGSNFTLKIRSTKLEDSAMYFCASSEIAGSGYTFGSGTRLTVV.

This clonotype was recorded a few times. V and J are TRBV2 and TRBJ2-7, with 10 bases fitting TRBD2. Germline V gene data show CDR1 as SNHLY and CDR2 as FYNNEI. The CDR3 contains 14 residues. V shed 10 bases, J shed 4 bases, and the junction held 10 bases outside the gene matches. The chain's CDR3 is CATNLAGEMYEQYV. CDR3 bases: TGTGCCACCAATCTAGCGGGGGAGATGTACGAGCAGTACGTC.

This clonotype was detected many times. J is TRBJ2-1 and V is TRBV5-1, with a possible D match to TRBD1 (5 bases). CDR1 is SGHRS and CDR2 is YFSETQ in the germline V gene. Trimming shortened V by 0 bases and J by 8 bases, and 15 bases separated the two germline ends. CDR3 length: 15 amino acids. CDR3 nucleotides: TGCGCCAGCAGCTTGGAGGGGCAGGGATCGGATGAGCAGTTCTTC. Its protein product is CASSLEGQGSDEQFF.

This clonotype has more than one count but fewer than ten. The chain links TRBV4-3 to TRBJ2-3, with 10 bases lining up with TRBD2. Germline V CDR1 and CDR2: LGHNA, YSLEER. CDR3 length: 16 amino acids. V shed 3 bases, J shed 3 bases, and the junction held 6 bases outside the gene matches. The CDR3 sequence is CASSQERGGGTDTQYF. The CDR3 nucleotides read TGCGCCAGCAGCCAGGAGCGGGGGGGAGGTACAGATACGCAGTATTTT.

The genes are TRBV7-8 and TRBJ2-1, with a tentative D call TRBD2 (5 bases). The ends were cut back, 5 bases at V and 4 bases at J, with 24 bases in the middle. The CDR3 totals 18 residues. Germline V gene data show CDR1 as SGHVS and CDR2 as FQNEAQ. The CDR3 DNA follows: TGTGCCAGCAGCCACATCCCCTCACGGGGATGGGCGTACAATGAGCAGTTCTTC. It translates to CASSHIPSRGWAYNEQFF.

This clonotype has ten or more counts. The chain has TRBV4-3 and TRBJ2-4, with D uncertain. The CDR3 spans 13 residues. V gave up 1 base and J gave up 5 bases, with 6 bases separating them. Germline V gene lookup returns CDR1 LGHNA and CDR2 YSLEER. The CDR3 reads CASSQGQQNIQYF. CDR3 in DNA: TGCGCCAGCAGCCAAGGGCAGCAAAACATTCAGTACTTC.